The present T cell receptor (beta chain) was sequenced within a study of blood T cell repertoires in COVID-19. The overall study: There were acute and convalescent COVID-19 samples, and they came from the United States, Italy and Spain.

V was trimmed by 4 bases and J by 3 bases, leaving 11 bases between them. Looked up from germline, CDR1 is SGHDT and CDR2 is YYEEEE. This CDR3 region has 14 residues. Per the authors' pipeline: Using reference gene primer amplification, nucleated cell counts were estimated. The assay was immunoSEQ multiplex PCR, and TCRdb's table has in-frame clones only and misses some. The V and J calls and clone size are taken from that table; D and trimming were inferred from the DNA. This sample has around 150,000 clones; nearly 80% occur once, and the top ten carry 2.5% to 3%. Cohorts were determined from participant-reported clinical history.

The source is a woman aged 45 to 65 who had recovered from COVID-19. The sequenced sample consisted of PBMCs or T cells enriched from blood (not recorded which). The chain joins TRBV5-6 to TRBJ2-1; TRBD1 is a possible D gene (5 bases). CDR3 in amino acids: CASSHRTNYNEQFF. The CDR3 DNA reads TGTGCCAGCAGCCATCGGACAAACTACAATGAGCAGTTCTTC.